These 14 T cell receptor beta chains share one sample of origin, sequenced in a study of cytomegalovirus exposure and HLA in healthy donors. The PCR employed 60 Vbeta primers together with 13 Jbeta primers. Here immunoSEQ multiplex PCR was the method, and the copy in TCRdb shows in-frame clones only, minus some. The data contain more than 95,000 clones, 70% to 80% of them seen just once; the ten biggest clones take up more than 15%. Sequences were obtained from PBMCs. The receptor set was obtained from a man aged 45 to 65 in good health and CMV-seropositive.

This clone was seen a handful of times. This sequence joins TRBV2 and TRBJ2-7; D is perhaps TRBD2 (6 bases). Germline V gene lookup returns CDR1 SNHLY and CDR2 FYNNEI. V was shortened by 6 bases and J by 1 base, with 7 bases between the two germline ends. CDR3 length equals 12 residues. The CDR3 here is CASRSGSYEQYF. CDR3 nucleotide sequence: TGTGCCAGCAGGAGCGGGTCCTACGAGCAGTACTTC.

V usage is TRBV9 and J usage is TRBJ1-3, with unresolved D. The length of the CDR3 is 18 residues. The germline V gene has CDR1 SGDLS and CDR2 YYNGEE. V lost 3 bases to trimming and J lost 2 bases, with 21 bases between them. CDR3 DNA sequence: TGTGCCAGCAGCGGATCGAGAAGTGGAGCCCTAACTGGAAACACCATATATTTT. Encoded protein: CASSGSRSGALTGNTIYF.

This clone turned up a few times. The V gene is TRBV6-6, the J gene TRBJ2-5, with 8 bases matching TRBD2. Germline lookup yields CDR1 MNHNY and CDR2 SVGAGI (reference sequence). The V segment lost 9 bases and the J segment 2 bases; nucleotides outside the gene matches: 14. CDR3 size: 16 residues. The chain's CDR3 is CASRSRQGLGQETQYF. In DNA, the CDR3 is TGTGCCAGTCGCTCGAGGCAGGGACTAGGGCAAGAGACCCAGTACTTC.

This clone was seen a few times. The rearrangement links TRBV2 to TRBJ2-2; 14 bases line up with TRBD2. This CDR3 contains 20 residues. J was trimmed by 8 bases and V by 5 bases; bases with no gene match: 19. The germline CDR1 and CDR2 sequences are SNHLY and FYNNEI. As DNA, the CDR3 is TGTGCCAGCAGTTATGGTAGGACTAGCGGGGGGCCCTCCCGGACGGGGGAGCTGTTTTTT. Amino acid sequence: CASSYGRTSGGPSRTGELFF.

The V and J genes are TRBV7-2 and TRBJ1-5, with D tentatively TRBD1 (5 bases). The CDR3 is 14 residues long. Germline assignment: CDR1 SGHTA and CDR2 FQGNSA. V shed 0 bases and J shed 8 bases, with 11 bases lying between them. For the CDR3, the DNA is TGTGCCAGCAGCTTAGCTGGGACGGGAGAGCCCCAGCATTTT. Its protein product is CASSLAGTGEPQHF.

The V call is TRBV6-5, the J call TRBJ2-7; 10 nucleotides line up with TRBD2. The CDR3 consists of 14 residues. Germline CDR1 reads MNHEY; CDR2 reads SVGAGI. Losses at the gene ends were 8 bases for V and 2 bases for J; bases not matched to a gene: 6. The CDR3 reads CASFSGGDPYEQYF. CDR3 sequence (DNA): TGTGCCAGCTTCAGCGGGGGGGATCCCTACGAGCAGTACTTC.

The rearrangement uses TRBV28 and TRBJ1-5; 7 bases line up with TRBD1. Germline V gives CDR1 MDHEN, CDR2 SYDVKM. There are 15 residues in the CDR3. J lost 7 bases, V lost 2 bases, and 8 bases had no gene match. CDR3 bases: TGTGCCAGCAGTTTACTCCCTCGACAGGGCCAGCCCCAGCATTTT. Protein product: CASSLLPRQGQPQHF.

The CDR3 DNA is TGTGCCAGCAGCCCAAGCCGGGGATTCCTCTATGGCTACACCTTC. Protein: CASSPSRGFLYGYTF. The V call is TRBV11-2, the J call TRBJ1-2; D ambiguous. The CDR3 consists of 15 residues. Trimming removed 5 bases from V and 4 bases from J, with 17 bases in between. Germline V gene lookup returns CDR1 SGHAT and CDR2 FQNNGV.

The chain carries TRBV5-1 and TRBJ2-7; D is perhaps TRBD1 (6 bases). V lost 0 bases, J lost 5 bases, and 12 bases lay in between. Per germline, CDR1 SGHRS and CDR2 YFSETQ. The CDR3 length is 14 residues. The CDR3 DNA follows: TGCGCCAGCAGCTTGGTACAGGGCGAGGACGAGCAGTACTTC. As protein: CASSLVQGEDEQYF. Full variable domain (outside the CDR3, taken from reference TRBV5-1 and TRBJ2-7): KAGVTQTPRYLIKTRGQQVTLSCSPISGHRSVSWYQQTPGQGLQFLFEYFSETQRNKGNFPGRFSGRQFSNSRSEMNVSTLELGDSALYLCASSLVQGEDEQYFGPGTRLTVT.

Comment on this clone: The junction departs from germline at one end; a sequencing error may be responsible. The V and J genes are TRBV9 and TRBJ2-1; 10 nucleotides match TRBD2. The length of the CDR3 is 16 residues. The germline V gene has CDR1 SGDLS and CDR2 YYNGEE. Here the CDR3 reads CAGSVVGLAGGNEQFF. CDR3 DNA sequence: TGTGCCGGCAGCGTAGTTGGCTTAGCGGGAGGTAATGAGCAGTTCTTC.

V is TRBV27 and J is TRBJ1-3; 7 bases agree with TRBD1. V lost 8 bases to trimming and J lost 6 bases; unmatched junction nucleotides: 10. The CDR3 totals 14 residues. CDR1 and CDR2 (germline): MNHEY, SMNVEV (reference sequence). In DNA, the CDR3 is TGTGCCAGCGGCCCCCAGGGGGGCCCAAACACCATATATTTT. Its protein is CASGPQGGPNTIYF.

The chain is built from TRBV2 and TRBJ2-1; weak D call: TRBD2 (6 bases). The CDR3 length is 18 residues. The V gene lost 2 bases and the J gene lost 0 bases, with 17 bases spanning the gap. Germline values: CDR1 SNHLY, CDR2 FYNNEI. CDR3 amino acids: CASSESSRATSSYNEQFF. The DNA for the CDR3 is TGTGCCAGCAGTGAAAGTTCGCGAGCGACTAGCTCCTACAATGAGCAGTTCTTC.

The CDR3 DNA is TGTGCCAGCAGTAGTGGACAGGGGACCACTGAAGCTTTCTTT. Protein product: CASSSGQGTTEAFF. This sequence joins TRBV2 and TRBJ1-1; 9 bases are shared with TRBD1. Germline CDR1 reads SNHLY; CDR2 reads FYNNEI. J was trimmed by 4 bases and V by 5 bases; bases with no gene match: 5. The CDR3 runs 14 residues. The whole variable domain, remainder taken from reference TRBV2 and TRBJ1-1, is EPEVTQTPSHQVTQMGQEVILRCVPISNHLYFYWYRQILGQKVEFLVSFYNNEISEKSEIFDDQFSVERPDGSNFTLKIRSTKLEDSAMYFCASSSGQGTTEAFFGQGTRLTVV.

V is TRBV7-2 and J is TRBJ2-1, with a possible D match to TRBD1 (5 bases). This CDR3 is 13 amino acids long. Germline V gene sequence: CDR1 SGHTA, CDR2 FQGNSA. With 8 bases removed from V and 6 bases from J, the gap between germline ends came to 14 bases. CDR3 region: CASRREVGNEQFF. CDR3 sequence (DNA): TGTGCCAGCCGCAGGGAAGTGGGCAATGAGCAGTTCTTC.